Each of the 28 T cell receptor beta chains below was sequenced from the same sample in a study of shared T cell receptors in the human thymus. Repertoires were generated with immunoSEQ multiplex PCR, while TCRdb's copy carries only in-frame clones and drops some. The repertoire holds about 660,000 clones, with 87% as singletons. The same specimen was also included in a second study, on human thymus T cells.

The sample taken for sequencing was thymocytes. The receptors here all came from a boy under three years old with a congenital heart defect.

The genes are TRBV6-6 and TRBJ2-5; tentatively, D is TRBD1 (6 bases). Germline lookup yields CDR1 MNHNY and CDR2 SVGAGI (reference sequence). V was pared by 2 bases and J by 4 bases, with 14 bases between. The CDR3 sequence is 15 residues long. The CDR3 DNA reads as TGTGCCAGCAGTTACGGTAGGGGGTCAGGAGAGACCCAGTACTTC. This translates into CASSYGRGSGETQYF.

The V call is TRBV7-2, the J call TRBJ2-1; a weak D match, TRBD2 (6 bases). The germline V gene encodes CDR1 SGHTA and CDR2 FQGNSA. The CDR3 is made up of 17 amino acids. Trimming stripped 3 bases from V and 6 bases from J, with 21 bases between. The CDR3 loop is CASSFSRDSSWCNEQFF. The CDR3 DNA reads as TGTGCCAGCAGCTTCTCCCGGGACTCCTCCTGGTGCAATGAGCAGTTCTTC.

The chain links TRBV14 to TRBJ1-4; D possibly corresponds to TRBD1 (6 bases). This CDR3 is 15 amino acids long. CDR1 is SGHDN and CDR2 is FVKESK in the germline V gene. V shed 7 bases and J shed 2 bases, with 14 bases lying between them. The CDR3 coding sequence is TGTGCCAGCAACCAGTCAGGGGACACTAATGAAAAACTGTTTTTT. This encodes CASNQSGDTNEKLFF.

The CDR3 loop reads CASSAGSHYNSPLHF. In nucleotides, the CDR3 is TGCGCCAGCAGCGCAGGCTCCCACTATAATTCACCCCTCCACTTT. V and J are TRBV5-1 and TRBJ1-6; D remains unclear. With 4 bases removed from V and 3 bases from J, the gap between germline ends came to 11 bases. Germline V gives CDR1 SGHRS, CDR2 YFSETQ. The CDR3 spans 15 residues.

The chain has TRBV28 and TRBJ2-7; D perhaps matches TRBD1 (5 bases). Trimming pared 5 bases from V and 3 bases from J, leaving 14 bases between. The CDR3 has 14 amino acids. Per germline, CDR1 MDHEN and CDR2 SYDVKM. The CDR3 DNA is TGTGCCAGCAGTCAGGGAACGGAGTTCTACGAGCAGTACTTC. Its translation is CASSQGTEFYEQYF.

With respect to this clone: Distinct nucleotide sequences in the sample also encode this CDR3. V usage is TRBV5-1 and J usage is TRBJ1-1, with D hard to call. This CDR3 contains 15 residues. V lost 0 bases, J lost 2 bases, and 11 bases lay in between. Germline-derived CDR1 and CDR2 are SGHRS and YFSETQ. The CDR3 DNA reads TGCGCCAGCAGCTTGGCTGGCGGGGTCAACACTGAAGCTTTCTTT. It specifies CASSLAGGVNTEAFF.

The chain joins TRBV12-5 to TRBJ2-6, with D hard to call. Germline V gene sequence: CDR1 LGHNT, CDR2 FRNRAP. V was cut by 7 bases and J by 0 bases, with 25 bases left in between. The length of the CDR3 is 20 residues. The CDR3 sequence is CASVITRMGDPPSGANVLTF. DNA for the CDR3: TGTGCTAGTGTGATTACAAGGATGGGCGACCCGCCCTCTGGGGCCAACGTCCTGACTTTC.

This rearrangement joins TRBV2 to TRBJ2-3; 9 positions agree with TRBD2. With V trimmed by 8 bases and J by 4 bases, 10 bases remained unmatched. Germline CDR1 SNHLY, CDR2 FYNNEI. This CDR3 is 15 amino acids long. As DNA, the CDR3 is TGTGCCAGCCCAATGGGAGCGGGAGGAGCAGATACGCAGTATTTT. Its translation is CASPMGAGGADTQYF.

This CDR3 reads CASSVRGGANVLTF. The CDR3 DNA reads as TGTGCCAGCAGCGTTCGTGGCGGGGCCAACGTCCTGACTTTC. This chain connects TRBV9 to TRBJ2-6; D is uncertain. From germline, CDR1 is SGDLS and CDR2 YYNGEE. The CDR3 is made up of 14 amino acids. The ends were cut back, 2 bases at V and 4 bases at J, with 7 bases in the middle. Based on the CDR3 plus reference TRBV9 and TRBJ2-6, the full variable domain is DSGVTQTPKHLITATGQRVTLRCSPRSGDLSVYWYQQSLDQGLQFLIQYYNGEERAKGNILERFSAQQFPDLHSELNLSSLELGDSALYFCASSVRGGANVLTFGAGSRLTVL.

The chain joins TRBV6-5 to TRBJ2-1; D remains unclear. This CDR3 is built from 13 residues. Trimming removed 2 bases from V and 13 bases from J, with 15 bases in between. Germline V gene data show CDR1 as MNHEY and CDR2 as SVGAGI. The CDR3 DNA follows: TGTGCCAGCAGTTACGGGCAATCCAATACTCAGTTCTTC. Protein: CASSYGQSNTQFF.

The gene calls are TRBV6-5 and TRBJ1-1; 9 nucleotides line up with TRBD1. CDR3 length: 14 residues. Losses at the gene ends were 4 bases for V and 4 bases for J; bases not matched to a gene: 4. Germline V gives CDR1 MNHEY, CDR2 SVGAGI. CDR3 sequence (DNA): TGTGCCAGCAGTTGGACAGGGGCTCGCACTGAAGCTTTCTTT. Its translation is CASSWTGARTEAFF.

The V and J genes are TRBV9 and TRBJ2-2; tentatively, D is TRBD1 (6 bases). Between the trimmed V and J ends, which lost 3 bases and 6 bases, there was a span of 15 bases. Germline CDR1 and CDR2: SGDLS and YYNGEE. The CDR3 is 15 residues long. DNA of the CDR3: TGTGCCAGCAGCGCATGGGGGACATTCCCCGGGGAGCTGTTTTTT. Residues: CASSAWGTFPGELFF. The full variable domain, rest sourced from reference TRBV9 and TRBJ2-2, is DSGVTQTPKHLITATGQRVTLRCSPRSGDLSVYWYQQSLDQGLQFLIQYYNGEERAKGNILERFSAQQFPDLHSELNLSSLELGDSALYFCASSAWGTFPGELFFGEGSRLTVL.

The gene calls are TRBV27 and TRBJ1-5; 7 nucleotides line up with TRBD1. V was pared by 8 bases and J by 2 bases, with 6 bases of the junction left unmatched. The CDR3 loop spans 14 amino acids. Germline V gives CDR1 MNHEY, CDR2 SMNVEV (reference sequence). CDR3 DNA: TGTGCCAGCGGCCCAGGGGGAGGCAATCAGCCCCAGCATTTT. This codes for CASGPGGGNQPQHF.

The chain recombines TRBV13 with TRBJ2-7; 7 bases are a match to TRBD1. This CDR3 comprises 15 residues. The trim removed 8 bases at V and 0 bases at J, leaving 10 bases unmatched. The germline CDR1 and CDR2 sequences are PRHDT and FYEKMQ (reference sequence). For the CDR3, the DNA is TGTGCCAGCGGGATCCAGGACAGGAGCTCCTACGAGCAGTACTTC. It is translated as CASGIQDRSSYEQYF.

This clone was observed once. The chain has TRBV9 and TRBJ2-3; D is uncertain. Germline V gene data show CDR1 as SGDLS and CDR2 as YYNGEE. V was pared by 4 bases and J by 0 bases, with 12 bases between. The CDR3 is 15 amino acids. Written as DNA, the CDR3 is TGTGCCAGCAGCCGAGGCGGAACTAGCACAGATACGCAGTATTTT. The encoded protein is CASSRGGTSTDTQYF.

The rearrangement joins TRBV7-8 to TRBJ2-7; TRBD2 agrees at 13 bases. Trimming at V came to 6 bases and at J to 2 bases, leaving 7 bases not matched to a gene. CDR3 length: 16 amino acids. Germline V gene lookup returns CDR1 SGHVS and CDR2 FQNEAQ. CDR3 coding DNA: TGTGCCAGCAGTCTTGGACTAGCGGGGGTAGCCTACGAGCAGTACTTC. It specifies CASSLGLAGVAYEQYF.

This rearrangement joins TRBV5-1 to TRBJ2-1; TRBD1 agrees at 7 bases. V was pared by 0 bases and J by 8 bases, with 5 bases of the junction left unmatched. Germline CDR1 is SGHRS and CDR2 is YFSETQ. This CDR3 has 14 residues. CDR3 region: CASSLEGALDEQFF. The DNA of the CDR3 is TGCGCCAGCAGCTTGGAGGGGGCCCTCGATGAGCAGTTCTTC. The complete variable domain, with remaining parts taken from reference TRBV5-1 and TRBJ2-1, reads KAGVTQTPRYLIKTRGQQVTLSCSPISGHRSVSWYQQTPGQGLQFLFEYFSETQRNKGNFPGRFSGRQFSNSRSEMNVSTLELGDSALYLCASSLEGALDEQFFGPGTRLTVL.

This clone was seen a single time. The gene calls are TRBV12-5 and TRBJ2-2; tentative D call: TRBD2 (6 bases). Trimming shortened V by 2 bases and J by 4 bases, and 17 bases separated the two germline ends. The CDR3 is 17 amino acids. CDR1 and CDR2 from the germline V gene are LGHNT and FRNRAP. The DNA of the CDR3 is TGTGCTAGTGGTTTGCTCGTCACCGGGGGTTTCACCGGGGAGCTGTTTTTT. Translated: CASGLLVTGGFTGELFF.

The rearrangement links TRBV18 to TRBJ1-1; D perhaps matches TRBD1 (5 bases). Germline loops: CDR1 KGHSH, CDR2 LQKENI. This CDR3 is 14 amino acids long. The germline V and J ends were trimmed by 3 bases and 0 bases, with 8 bases remaining between them. The CDR3 coding sequence is TGTGCCAGCTCACCGACAGCAATGAACACTGAAGCTTTCTTT. Translating gives CASSPTAMNTEAFF.

V gene TRBV6-4 combines with J gene TRBJ2-3, with 8 bases aligning to TRBD2. This CDR3 is 12 amino acids long. Germline CDR1 and CDR2: MRHNA and SNTAGT. With 7 bases clipped from V and 5 bases from J, the junction kept 2 bases outside the gene matches. The CDR3 DNA reads TGTGCCAGCACCGCGGGGGGAGATACGCAGTATTTT. Its translation: CASTAGGDTQYF.

CDR3 nucleotides: TGTGCCAGCAGCTTCCCGGGACTAGGCCGCTACAATGAGCAGTTCTTC. Translation gives CASSFPGLGRYNEQFF. V is TRBV5-4 and J is TRBJ2-1; 8 bases are a match to TRBD2. The J segment lost 3 bases and the V segment lost 2 bases, leaving 7 bases of the junction unmatched. CDR3 length: 16 residues. Germline V gene lookup returns CDR1 SGHNT and CDR2 YYREEE (reference sequence).

V is TRBV6-1 and J is TRBJ1-3; TRBD1 matches 7 bases. CDR3 length: 14 amino acids. V dropped 3 bases and J dropped 8; count of bases not matched to a gene: 7. From germline, CDR1 is MNHNS and CDR2 SASEGT. CDR3 sequence: CASSDLQGSDTIYF. The CDR3 DNA follows: TGTGCCAGCAGTGATCTACAGGGGTCAGACACCATATATTTT.

Of note for this clone: Other DNA sequences in this sample translate to the same CDR3. The CDR3 sequence: CASSPGNEKLFF. CDR3 bases: TGTGCCAGTAGTCCGGGTAATGAAAAACTGTTTTTT. The chain links TRBV19 to TRBJ1-4, with unresolved D. Looked up from germline, CDR1 is LNHDA and CDR2 is SQIVND (reference sequence). Trimming removed 5 bases from V and 4 bases from J, with 5 bases in between. This CDR3 is 12 amino acids long.

The chain combines TRBV28 with TRBJ2-2, with D possibly being TRBD1 (6 bases). The length of the CDR3 is 16 residues. Looked up from germline, CDR1 is MDHEN and CDR2 is SYDVKM. The V end lost 8 bases, the J end lost 0 bases, and 16 bases lay between the germline ends. CDR3: CASYSGQRTNTGELFF. The CDR3 DNA reads as TGTGCCAGCTACAGCGGACAGAGAACGAACACCGGGGAGCTGTTTTTT.

This chain joins TRBV7-9 and TRBJ1-1, with D maybe TRBD1 (6 bases). CDR1 is SEHNR and CDR2 is FQNEAQ in the germline V gene (reference sequence). V dropped 1 base and J dropped 3 bases, with 9 bases sitting between them. The CDR3 covers 14 residues. CDR3 in DNA: TGTGCCAGCAGCTTAGTTGGGGGCCACACTGAAGCTTTCTTT. It codes for CASSLVGGHTEAFF.

This rearrangement joins TRBV7-9 to TRBJ2-7; 12 bases fit TRBD2. The CDR3 length is 16 residues. Germline CDR1 and CDR2: SEHNR and FQNEAQ (reference sequence). J gave up 5 bases and V 5 bases, and 10 bases lay outside the gene matches. The CDR3 is CASSAQTSGSGDEQYF. CDR3 coding DNA: TGTGCCAGCAGCGCACAGACTAGCGGGAGTGGTGACGAGCAGTACTTC.

This clone was found a few times. CDR3 in amino acids: CSVETGTGCHEQYF. CDR3 sequence (DNA): TGCAGCGTTGAAACCGGGACAGGGTGTCACGAGCAGTACTTC. The rearrangement links TRBV29-1 to TRBJ2-7; 9 bases agree with TRBD1. V dropped 2 bases and J dropped 5; count of bases not matched to a gene: 7. CDR1 is SQVTM and CDR2 is ANQGSEA in the germline V gene. The CDR3 spans 14 residues.

Here the CDR3 reads CASSPGQYNSPLHF. CDR3 nucleotide sequence: TGTGCCAGCAGCCCTGGACAGTATAATTCACCCCTCCACTTT. This sequence joins TRBV27 and TRBJ1-6; the D gene is possibly TRBD1 (6 bases). Trimming pared 6 bases from V and 4 bases from J, leaving 10 bases between. The germline CDR1 and CDR2 sequences are MNHEY and SMNVEV (reference sequence). This CDR3 spans 14 amino acids.